The clone carrying this T cell receptor beta chain came up many times. The ends lost 6 bases at V and 2 bases at J; junction bases unmatched: 3. The CDR3 loop spans 14 amino acids. Germline V lookup: CDR1 SGHTA, CDR2 FQGNSA. MiXCR, run by TCRdb on the reads, gives a single entry per CDR3 protein. The sample records some 180,000 distinct CDR3 sequences, roughly a fifth being singletons. The data are from a study of T cell repertoires in cytomegalovirus infection. This clonotype originated in a human donor in good health (CMV status not recorded). Some clones in this sample may be carry-over from other donors' samples. The material sequenced was PBMCs. V is TRBV7-2 and J is TRBJ2-1; TRBD1 agrees at 8 bases. CDR3 nucleotide sequence: TGTGCCAGCAGGCCGGGACAGGCCTACAATGAGCAGTTCTTC. Amino acids: CASRPGQAYNEQFF.